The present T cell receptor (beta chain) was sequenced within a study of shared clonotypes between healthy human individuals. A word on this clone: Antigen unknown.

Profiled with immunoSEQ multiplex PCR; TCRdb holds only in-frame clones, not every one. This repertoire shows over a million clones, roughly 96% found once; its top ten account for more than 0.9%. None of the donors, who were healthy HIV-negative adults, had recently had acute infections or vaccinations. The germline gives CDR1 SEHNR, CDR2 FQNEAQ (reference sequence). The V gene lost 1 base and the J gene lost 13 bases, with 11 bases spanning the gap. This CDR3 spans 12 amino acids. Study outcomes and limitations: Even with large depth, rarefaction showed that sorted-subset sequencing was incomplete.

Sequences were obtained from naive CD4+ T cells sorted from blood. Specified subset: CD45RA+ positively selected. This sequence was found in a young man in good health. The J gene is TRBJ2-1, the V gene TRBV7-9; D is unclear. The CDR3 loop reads CASSLVSTSQFF. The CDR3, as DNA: TGTGCCAGCAGCTTAGTATCTACCTCCCAGTTCTTC.